Listed here are 14 T cell receptor beta chains from one sample, sequenced in a study of T cells in localized non-small cell lung cancer. This table comes from immunoSEQ multiplex PCR, and its TCRdb copy is limited to in-frame clones, with some not included. Here the sample spans about 74,000 clones, approximately 84% being singletons. Sequencing used peripheral blood, obtained before any cancer treatment. Receptors were obtained from a female donor over 55 with stage I lung adenocarcinoma.

J is TRBJ2-3 and V is TRBV5-1; D is ambiguous. Trimming shortened V by 3 bases and J by 4 bases, and 6 bases separated the two germline ends. Germline V gives CDR1 SGHRS, CDR2 YFSETQ. This CDR3 spans 12 amino acids. The CDR3 DNA reads TGCGCCAGCAGCTCCCTTGCAGATACGCAGTATTTT. Translated: CASSSLADTQYF.

The rearrangement joins TRBV5-4 to TRBJ2-7; perhaps D is TRBD1 or TRBD2 (5 bases each). CDR1 is SGHNT, CDR2 YYREEE, per germline (reference sequence). Trimming pared 2 bases from V and 3 bases from J, leaving 18 bases between. The length of the CDR3 is 16 residues. The CDR3 is CASSFDRSPRDYEQYF. In DNA form, the CDR3 reads TGTGCCAGCAGCTTCGACAGATCCCCGAGGGACTACGAGCAGTACTTC.

The sample holds one count of this clone. This CDR3 is CASSYAGARGYTF. The DNA of the CDR3 is TGTGCCAGCAGTTACGCGGGGGCACGGGGCTACACCTTC. The chain recombines TRBV6-5 with TRBJ1-2; a weak D match, TRBD1 (6 bases). The CDR3 covers 13 residues. The germline CDR1 and CDR2 sequences are MNHEY and SVGAGI. Trimming pared 2 bases from V and 8 bases from J, leaving 12 bases between.

The chain couples TRBV5-6 to TRBJ1-2; the match to TRBD1 covers 7 bases. V lost 0 bases and J lost 3; bases outside the gene matches: 2. The germline gives CDR1 SGHDT, CDR2 YYEEEE. The CDR3 spans 14 residues. DNA for the CDR3: TGTGCCAGCAGCTTGGACAGGGGCGACTATGGCTACACCTTC. Its protein product is CASSLDRGDYGYTF.

The rearrangement links TRBV25-1 to TRBJ1-1; D may be TRBD1 (5 bases). The CDR3 has 13 residues. Germline V CDR1 and CDR2: MGHDK, SYGVNS. V gave up 8 bases and J gave up 3 bases, with 13 bases separating them. In nucleotides, the CDR3 is TGTGCCAGCGGGGGGTACCAGGACACTGAAGCTTTCTTT. Protein sequence: CASGGYQDTEAFF.

This sequence joins TRBV7-2 and TRBJ2-1, with unresolved D. Deletions cut 1 base from V and 9 bases from J, with 10 bases between. The CDR3 runs to 13 residues. Germline assignment: CDR1 SGHTA and CDR2 FQGNSA. For the CDR3, the DNA is TGTGCCAGCAGCTTAGAGTTAGTTGGTGAGCAGTTCTTC. Amino acid sequence: CASSLELVGEQFF. The full variable domain, rest sourced from reference TRBV7-2 and TRBJ2-1, is GAGVSQSPSNKVTEKGKDVELRCDPISGHTALYWYRQSLGQGLEFLIYFQGNSAPDKSGLPSDRFSAERTGGSVSTLTIQRTQQEDSAVYLCASSLELVGEQFFGPGTRLTVL.

The chain combines TRBV19 with TRBJ2-7; 15 bases align to TRBD2. The J segment lost 3 bases and the V segment lost 4 bases, leaving 1 base of the junction unmatched. Per the germline V gene, CDR1 is LNHDA and CDR2 is SQIVND (reference sequence). The CDR3 loop spans 15 amino acids. The CDR3 reads CASSKGLAGGYEQYF. The CDR3 DNA follows: TGTGCCAGTAGTAAGGGACTAGCGGGAGGCTACGAGCAGTACTTC.

The V gene is TRBV28, the J gene TRBJ1-2, with a possible D match to TRBD1 (5 bases). The CDR3 has 11 amino acids. V gave up 8 bases and J gave up 5 bases, with 9 bases separating them. Germline V lookup: CDR1 MDHEN, CDR2 SYDVKM. The CDR3 is CASRDGYGYTF. The CDR3 nucleotides are TGTGCCAGCCGGGACGGATATGGCTACACCTTC.

The chain uses TRBV28 and TRBJ2-2; a possible D gene is TRBD1 (6 bases). V was clipped by 5 bases and J by 6 bases, with 10 bases between them. The CDR3 has 13 residues. Germline values: CDR1 MDHEN, CDR2 SYDVKM. The CDR3 sequence is CASSGPGAGELFF. The CDR3 DNA sequence: TGTGCCAGCAGTGGACCAGGGGCCGGGGAGCTGTTTTTT.

The rearrangement links TRBV29-1 to TRBJ2-5; D might be TRBD2 (6 bases). Germline CDR1 is SQVTM and CDR2 is ANQGSEA. The CDR3 spans 15 residues. Trimming left V 5 bases short and J 4 bases short, with 20 bases between. The CDR3 coding sequence is TGCAGCGTTAGGAGGGGCGGACCTCTGTCAGAGACCCAGTACTTC. It codes for CSVRRGGPLSETQYF.

V gene TRBV19 combines with J gene TRBJ1-4; D is possibly TRBD1 (5 bases). Germline V gives CDR1 LNHDA, CDR2 SQIVND (reference sequence). Trimming took off 5 bases at V and 5 bases at J, with 12 bases between the two ends. The CDR3 runs to 14 residues. In DNA, the CDR3 is TGTGCCAGTAGTCCGGGGGGGACGAATGAAAAACTGTTTTTT. As protein: CASSPGGTNEKLFF.

The V call is TRBV28, the J call TRBJ2-7; 8 nucleotides agree with TRBD1. Unmatched junction bases numbered 4, after V lost 8 bases and J lost 7 bases. The CDR3 consists of 11 residues. Germline V gene lookup returns CDR1 MDHEN and CDR2 SYDVKM. CDR3 in amino acids: CASGQGREQYF. The CDR3 nucleotides read TGTGCCAGCGGACAGGGTAGGGAGCAGTACTTC.

The gene calls are TRBV7-9 and TRBJ2-3; D is possibly TRBD2 (6 bases). Trimming shortened V by 5 bases and J by 0 bases, and 9 bases separated the two germline ends. The CDR3 contains 14 residues. Germline V gene lookup returns CDR1 SEHNR and CDR2 FQNEAQ (reference sequence). The CDR3 DNA sequence: TGTGCCAGCAGCACTAGCCTCAGCACAGATACGCAGTATTTT. Its protein product is CASSTSLSTDTQYF.

The chain joins TRBV6-1 to TRBJ2-5; possibly TRBD1 for D (5 bases). CDR3 length: 15 residues. From germline, CDR1 is MNHNS and CDR2 SASEGT. V was trimmed by 3 bases and J by 0 bases, leaving 11 bases between them. CDR3 residues: CASSETEKYQETQYF. CDR3 nucleotides: TGTGCCAGCAGTGAGACAGAAAAATACCAAGAGACCCAGTACTTC.